Sequencing of this T cell receptor beta chain was carried out in a study of T cells expressing NK-cell markers. Study as a whole: Among the eight sequenced donors, seven tested HCMV-seropositive and one tested seronegative. General study results and limits: In four donors, dominant clonotypes made up about 25-65% of CD3+CD56-NKG2C+ cells. Dominant NKG2C+ clonotype frequencies of roughly 1.0-7.5% of CD8+ T cells were measured in a handful of donors.

Comment on this clonotype: The antigen is undetermined.

UMIs were included in TCR beta cDNA generated by 5'RACE template switching. TCRdb reworked the 5' RACE reads into one entry per CDR3 protein, no DNA. The sample has over 250,000 distinct CDR3 sequences. This sequence was found in a woman aged 18 to 69 in good health. Sequencing used blood T cells: a sorted CD56 or NKG2C T cell subset, CD4+ or CD8+ T cells, or bulk PBMC T cells (not recorded which).

The CDR3: CAISDTANQPQHF. This chain uses TRBV10-3 with TRBJ1-5. In germline, CDR1 is ENHRY, CDR2 SYGVKD. The CDR3 runs to 13 residues.